The 29 T cell receptor beta chains below all came from one sample that was sequenced in a study of Graves' ophthalmopathy and Graves' hyperthyroidism. Amplifying from RNA transcripts, the study obtained TCR beta CDR3 regions. First-round RT-PCR used HTBI primers; second-round multiplex PCR followed. TCRdb reanalysed the multiplex PCR reads using MiXCR and keeps one entry per CDR3 protein. Of hundreds of thousands of distinct CDR3 sequences listed, about an eighth are singletons. The sequenced sample consisted of blood. These receptors were collected from a woman aged 25 to 39 with Graves' ophthalmopathy.

This clonotype was recorded many times. This chain joins TRBV12-3 or TRBV12-4 and TRBJ1-2; D remains unclear. CDR3 length: 14 amino acids. Trimming shortened V by 2 bases and J by 8 bases, and 15 bases separated the two germline ends. CDR3 nucleotide sequence: TGTGCCAGCAGTTTACCGGGCCGGCGGGCGGGCTACACCTTC. It translates to CASSLPGRRAGYTF.

This clonotype was counted many times. The chain recombines TRBV11-2 with TRBJ2-7; D gene uncertain. The length of the CDR3 is 11 residues. With 2 bases removed from V and 6 bases from J, the gap between germline ends came to 5 bases. CDR1 is SGHAT and CDR2 is FQNNGV in the germline V gene. CDR3 sequence reads: CASSLNFEQYF. DNA for the CDR3: TGTGCCAGCAGCTTAAATTTCGAGCAGTACTTC.

This clonotype was picked up many times. The chain couples TRBV10-2 to TRBJ1-3; D gene unclear. This CDR3 spans 13 amino acids. V was clipped by 9 bases and J by 0 bases, with 9 bases between them. Germline loops: CDR1 WSHSY, CDR2 SAAADI. The CDR3 loop reads CASVQRSGNTIYF. CDR3 nucleotide sequence: TGCGCCAGTGTACAACGCTCTGGAAACACCATATATTTT.

This clonotype was observed at least ten times. The CDR3 nucleotides read TGTGCCAGCAGCCAATTTCTAGGGGCCTTATCTGGAGCTGAAGCTTTCTTT. Encoded protein: CASSQFLGALSGAEAFF. This chain joins TRBV14 and TRBJ1-1; TRBD1 is a possible D gene (5 bases). Per germline, CDR1 SGHDN and CDR2 FVKESK. Trimming stripped 2 bases from V and 6 bases from J, with 22 bases between. The CDR3 spans 17 residues.

Ten or more counts support this clonotype. This chain links TRBV24-1 with TRBJ2-5; D perhaps matches TRBD1 (6 bases). The germline gives CDR1 KGHDR, CDR2 SFDVKD. Trimming took off 6 bases at V and 3 bases at J, with 7 bases between the two ends. This CDR3 contains 12 residues. The CDR3 sequence is CATSNREETQYF. For the CDR3, the DNA is TGTGCCACCAGTAACAGGGAAGAGACCCAGTACTTC.

The chain combines TRBV5-1 with TRBJ2-7; 9 nucleotides agree with TRBD2. The CDR3 contains 16 residues. Germline CDR1 is SGHRS and CDR2 is YFSETQ. The V and J ends lost 4 bases and 4 bases, in that order; junction bases with no gene match: 12. CDR3 coding DNA: TGCGCCAGCAGCCCCCAGCCGGGACTAGCAGGATACGAGCAGTACTTC. Protein product: CASSPQPGLAGYEQYF.

This clonotype was counted ten times or more. The genes are TRBV6-1 and TRBJ1-2, with TRBD1 matching 8 bases. V shed 6 bases and J 4 bases; nucleotides not matched to a gene: 7. This CDR3 region has 14 residues. Germline CDR1 reads MNHNS; CDR2 reads SASEGT. CDR3: CASRDRGVGYGYTF. The CDR3 DNA sequence: TGTGCCAGCAGAGACAGGGGAGTAGGCTATGGCTACACCTTC.

The sample holds many counts of this clonotype. The chain links TRBV20-1 to TRBJ2-2; TRBD2 agrees at 8 bases. Germline V gene lookup returns CDR1 DFQATT and CDR2 SNEGSKA (reference sequence). This CDR3 has 15 residues. The junction had 9 bases not matched to a gene; V was cut back by 6 bases and J by 3 bases. The chain's CDR3 is CSASSALADTGELFF. In DNA form, the CDR3 reads TGCAGTGCCTCCTCCGCACTAGCGGACACCGGGGAGCTGTTTTTT.

This clonotype has only a few counts. J is TRBJ1-3 and V is TRBV7-9; 8 positions match TRBD1. In germline, CDR1 is SEHNR, CDR2 FQNEAQ (reference sequence). Trimming at V came to 4 bases and at J to 4 bases, leaving 6 bases not matched to a gene. This CDR3 comprises 15 residues. The CDR3 protein is CASSSYRGDGNTIYF. In nucleotides, the CDR3 is TGTGCCAGCAGCTCGTACAGGGGGGACGGAAACACCATATATTTT. Filled out from reference TRBV7-9 and TRBJ1-3, the complete variable domain reads DTGVSQNPRHKITKRGQNVTFRCDPISEHNRLYWYRQTLGQGPEFLTYFQNEAQLEKSRLLSDRFSAERPKGSFSTLEIQRTEQGDSAMYLCASSSYRGDGNTIYFGEGSWLTVV.

This clonotype was seen ten or more times. This sequence joins TRBV2 and TRBJ2-5; D possibly matches TRBD1 or TRBD2 (5 bases each). CDR3 size: 11 residues. Germline V gene data show CDR1 as SNHLY and CDR2 as FYNNEI. Trimming shortened V by 3 bases and J by 9 bases, and 8 bases separated the two germline ends. The DNA of the CDR3 is TGTGCCAGCAGTGAGGGGCGGGCCCAGTACTTC. Translated, it gives CASSEGRAQYF.

This clonotype was counted at least ten times. The rearrangement links TRBV12-3 or TRBV12-4 to TRBJ2-7, with D perhaps matching TRBD1 or TRBD2 (5 bases each). V was cut by 2 bases and J by 4 bases, with 15 bases left in between. The CDR3 totals 15 residues. The CDR3 reads CASSLPPGPGYEQYF. The CDR3 bases are TGTGCCAGCAGTTTACCTCCGGGACCGGGATACGAGCAGTACTTC.

There are many counts of this clonotype. This rearrangement joins TRBV9 to TRBJ2-5; possibly TRBD2 for D (6 bases). Germline values: CDR1 SGDLS, CDR2 YYNGEE. This CDR3 spans 15 amino acids. Trimming pared 1 base from V and 2 bases from J, leaving 12 bases between. The CDR3 DNA follows: TGTGCCAGCAGCGTAAGCGGGTTAAGACAAGAGACCCAGTACTTC. Translating gives CASSVSGLRQETQYF.

This clonotype came up a few times. The V and J genes are TRBV3-1 and TRBJ2-5, with 9 bases aligning to TRBD2. Germline V gene data show CDR1 as LGHDT and CDR2 as YNNKEL (reference sequence). Germline trimming cut 6 bases from V and 7 bases from J; bases unmatched to any gene: 9. The CDR3 has 14 amino acids. The CDR3 loop reads CASSLSGSDRTQYF. DNA of the CDR3: TGTGCCAGCAGTCTTAGCGGGAGCGACCGGACCCAGTACTTC.

This clonotype has at least ten counts. The V gene is TRBV18, the J gene TRBJ2-5; the match to TRBD2 covers 8 bases. Germline CDR1 and CDR2: KGHSH and LQKENI. CDR3 length equals 15 residues. V shed 2 bases, J shed 0 bases, and the junction held 2 bases outside the gene matches. The CDR3 nucleotides read TGTGCCAGCTCACCAACGCGGGGGGACCAAGAGACCCAGTACTTC. Protein: CASSPTRGDQETQYF.

Regarding this clonotype: This may come from a read error, since a much larger clone is one base off. The chain links TRBV6-1 to TRBJ1-5; 8 bases fit TRBD1. Germline CDR1 MNHNS, CDR2 SASEGT. This CDR3 has 15 amino acids. CDR3 amino acids: CASSRQGPSNRPQHF. The CDR3 DNA reads as TGTGCCAGCAGTCGACAGGGGCCTAGCAATCGGCCCCAGCATTTT.

This clonotype was seen many times. Written as DNA, the CDR3 is TGTGCCAGCAGTCCCGACAGGGTGGGGGGCTACACCTTC. As protein: CASSPDRVGGYTF. This rearrangement joins TRBV28 to TRBJ1-2, with TRBD1 identical over 7 bases. CDR3 length: 13 residues. Germline loops: CDR1 MDHEN, CDR2 SYDVKM. V lost 5 bases and J lost 8; bases outside the gene matches: 8.

This clonotype was recorded many times. CDR3 in amino acids: CASSPGGLAGGQETQYF. CDR3 nucleotide sequence: TGTGCCAGCAGTCCGGGGGGATTAGCGGGAGGGCAAGAGACCCAGTACTTC. V and J are TRBV28 and TRBJ2-5, with 11 nucleotides matching TRBD2. Germline assignment: CDR1 MDHEN and CDR2 SYDVKM. There are 17 residues in the CDR3. V was clipped by 5 bases and J by 2 bases; unmatched bases: 10.

This clonotype was detected many times. This chain uses TRBV20-1 with TRBJ1-5; no definite D call. The CDR3 is 14 residues long. Looked up from germline, CDR1 is DFQATT and CDR2 is SNEGSKA (reference sequence). The germline V and J ends were trimmed by 3 bases and 2 bases, with 11 bases remaining between them. The CDR3 loop is CSARRGPGNQPQHF. The CDR3 DNA sequence: TGCAGTGCTAGGAGAGGGCCTGGCAATCAGCCCCAGCATTTT.

This clonotype came up many times. The chain uses TRBV6-5 and TRBJ2-5; TRBD1 matches at 7 bases. V shed 2 bases and J 2 bases; nucleotides not matched to a gene: 5. The CDR3 extends over 15 amino acids. Germline V gene data show CDR1 as MNHEY and CDR2 as SVGAGI. DNA for the CDR3: TGTGCCAGCAGTTACCGAAGGACAGGACAAGAGACCCAGTACTTC. It specifies CASSYRRTGQETQYF.

This clonotype was found many times. CDR3 nucleotides: TGCGCCAGCAGCGAGGGTCACAAGGCCTACGAGCAGTACTTC. It is translated as CASSEGHKAYEQYF. The genes are TRBV5-1 and TRBJ2-7, with a weak D call TRBD2 (5 bases). Germline CDR1 is SGHRS and CDR2 is YFSETQ. The CDR3 spans 14 residues. Trimming stripped 4 bases from V and 2 bases from J, with 13 bases between.

This clonotype was counted a few times. This chain links TRBV19 with TRBJ2-2, with D possibly being TRBD2 (6 bases). The CDR3 consists of 14 residues. Germline V gene data show CDR1 as LNHDA and CDR2 as SQIVND (reference sequence). The V gene lost 7 bases and the J gene lost 5 bases, with 14 bases spanning the gap. For the CDR3, the DNA is TGTGCCAGTATCGACTCCGGGGGAACCGGGGAGCTGTTTTTT. Protein sequence: CASIDSGGTGELFF.

At least ten counts were recorded for this clonotype. The chain employs TRBV15 and TRBJ2-7; 8 bases agree with TRBD1. Germline-derived CDR1 and CDR2 are LNHNV and YYDKDF (reference sequence). With V trimmed by 8 bases and J by 2 bases, 8 bases remained unmatched. The CDR3 runs to 14 residues. CDR3 nucleotides: TGTGCCACCGGCGAGGGACAGGAACCCTACGAGCAGTACTTC. This encodes CATGEGQEPYEQYF.

The J gene is TRBJ2-7, the V gene TRBV4-1; 10 bases fit TRBD1. The junction had 7 bases not matched to a gene; V was cut back by 3 bases and J by 2 bases. This CDR3 has 16 residues. The germline CDR1 and CDR2 sequences are MGHRA and YSYEKL. CDR3: CASSHSGTGDPYEQYF. The CDR3 DNA reads TGCGCCAGCAGCCACTCCGGGACAGGGGACCCCTACGAGCAGTACTTC.

This clonotype occurred many times. The gene calls are TRBV9 and TRBJ1-1; D possibly corresponds to TRBD1 (5 bases). From germline, CDR1 is SGDLS and CDR2 YYNGEE. V was shortened by 3 bases and J by 1 base, with 7 bases between the two germline ends. CDR3 length: 13 residues. The CDR3 region is CASSADTNTEAFF. In DNA form, the CDR3 reads TGTGCCAGCAGCGCGGACACGAACACTGAAGCTTTCTTT. The whole variable domain, remainder taken from reference TRBV9 and TRBJ1-1, is DSGVTQTPKHLITATGQRVTLRCSPRSGDLSVYWYQQSLDQGLQFLIQYYNGEERAKGNILERFSAQQFPDLHSELNLSSLELGDSALYFCASSADTNTEAFFGQGTRLTVV.

This clonotype has a count of ten or more. This chain links TRBV4-1 with TRBJ2-7, with 7 bases that match TRBD1. The CDR3 loop spans 15 amino acids. J was trimmed by 0 bases and V by 4 bases; bases with no gene match: 6. Looked up from germline, CDR1 is MGHRA and CDR2 is YSYEKL. The CDR3 DNA reads as TGCGCCAGCAGCCTAGAAGGGGACAGCTCCTACGAGCAGTACTTC. Translated, it gives CASSLEGDSSYEQYF.

This clonotype occurred a few times. The chain has TRBV12-3 or TRBV12-4 and TRBJ1-1; the D is unclear. The CDR3 covers 12 residues. Trimming left V 3 bases short and J 7 bases short, with 9 bases between. The CDR3 DNA is TGTGCCAGCAGTTTTCCAGGCCATGAAGCTTTCTTT. It is translated as CASSFPGHEAFF.

This clonotype came up many times. V and J are TRBV19 and TRBJ1-1; D not resolved. Germline V lookup: CDR1 LNHDA, CDR2 SQIVND (reference sequence). Between the trimmed V and J ends, which lost 1 base and 6 bases, there was a span of 9 bases. This CDR3 contains 13 residues. CDR3 sequence reads: CASSIASGAEAFF. Written as DNA, the CDR3 is TGTGCCAGTAGTATAGCGTCGGGCGCTGAAGCTTTCTTT.

This clonotype has at least ten counts. The chain joins TRBV18 to TRBJ1-5, with D hard to call. V lost 6 bases and J 7 bases, leaving 16 bases between the germline ends. This CDR3 region has 14 residues. Germline loops: CDR1 KGHSH, CDR2 LQKENI. The CDR3 coding sequence is TGTGCCAGCTCCTTTGAGGCCACAACGCAGCCCCAGCATTTT. This encodes CASSFEATTQPQHF.

The table lists this clonotype with many counts. The chain links TRBV6-1 to TRBJ1-1; D is ambiguous. CDR1 MNHNS and CDR2 SASEGT come from the germline V gene. The CDR3 length is 13 residues. Deletions cut 7 bases from V and 0 bases from J, with 9 bases between. The CDR3 loop reads CASKGPVNTEAFF. For the CDR3, the DNA is TGTGCCAGCAAAGGCCCAGTGAACACTGAAGCTTTCTTT.